Listed here are 23 T cell receptor beta chains from one sample, sequenced in a study of identical twins. TCRdb itself ran the 5' RACE reads through MiXCR, one entry per CDR3 protein. The sample includes 520,000 or so distinct CDR3 sequences, under 25% of them seen just once. These data were also filed under a second study, of T cells expressing NK-cell markers.

The sample taken for sequencing was CD4+ T cells sorted from blood. All receptors derive from a woman under 30 in good health.

This clonotype was seen ten or more times. V usage is TRBV12-3 or TRBV12-4 and J usage is TRBJ1-5; D is undetermined. The CDR3 covers 15 residues. Between the trimmed V and J ends, which lost 6 bases and 7 bases, there was a span of 19 bases. The CDR3 DNA sequence: TGTGCCAGCAGCCATGGACTGGTAGGCGGCCAGCCCCAGCATTTT. The encoded protein is CASSHGLVGGQPQHF.

The rearrangement uses TRBV9 and TRBJ1-2, with D unclear. Trimming left V 3 bases short and J 5 bases short, with 11 bases between. The germline CDR1 and CDR2 sequences are SGDLS and YYNGEE. This CDR3 is 13 amino acids long. CDR3 sequence: CASSGPSFYGYTF. The CDR3, as DNA: TGTGCCAGCAGCGGGCCCAGTTTTTATGGCTACACCTTC. Variable domain in full (rest from reference TRBV9 and TRBJ1-2): DSGVTQTPKHLITATGQRVTLRCSPRSGDLSVYWYQQSLDQGLQFLIQYYNGEERAKGNILERFSAQQFPDLHSELNLSSLELGDSALYFCASSGPSFYGYTFGSGTRLTVV.

The CDR3 here is CASSPRGEGTEAFF. CDR3 sequence (DNA): TGTGCCAGCAGCCCCCGGGGGGAGGGCACTGAAGCTTTCTTT. The chain carries TRBV12-3 or TRBV12-4 and TRBJ1-1; maybe TRBD1 (5 bases). This CDR3 has 14 amino acids. Deletions cut 6 bases from V and 4 bases from J, with 15 bases between.

The V call is TRBV19, the J call TRBJ2-1; no reliable D call. Per germline, CDR1 LNHDA and CDR2 SQIVND (reference sequence). The CDR3 is 15 amino acids. Trimming cost V 2 bases and J 6 bases, with 14 bases left between them. This CDR3 is CASSILGGNINEQFF. The CDR3 coding sequence is TGTGCCAGTAGTATACTGGGCGGAAATATCAATGAGCAGTTCTTC.

This chain connects TRBV7-2 to TRBJ2-3; either TRBD1 or TRBD2 may fit D (5 bases each). Trimming removed 1 base from V and 5 bases from J, with 16 bases in between. Germline V gene lookup returns CDR1 SGHTA and CDR2 FQGNSA. The CDR3 runs to 16 residues. Here the CDR3 reads CASSLGGTGPGDTQYF. CDR3 bases: TGTGCCAGCAGCTTAGGGGGGACGGGGCCTGGAGATACGCAGTATTTT.

V and J are TRBV10-3 and TRBJ1-2; 10 nucleotides line up with TRBD1. This CDR3 contains 14 residues. Trimming cost V 7 bases and J 6 bases; bases outside gene matches: 8. The germline gives CDR1 ENHRY, CDR2 SYGVKD. CDR3 sequence: CAITLTGGDHGYTF. The CDR3 DNA is TGTGCCATCACCCTGACAGGGGGCGACCATGGCTACACCTTC.

The V and J genes are TRBV7-2 and TRBJ2-1; D may be TRBD1 or TRBD2 (5 bases each). This CDR3 comprises 15 residues. V was pared by 4 bases and J by 2 bases, with 12 bases between. Germline V lookup: CDR1 SGHTA, CDR2 FQGNSA. In DNA, the CDR3 is TGTGCCAGCAGCTCGACCGGGACGCCCTACAATGAGCAGTTCTTC. This codes for CASSSTGTPYNEQFF.

This clonotype has more than one count but fewer than ten. This chain joins TRBV12-3 or TRBV12-4 and TRBJ2-7; 12 bases are a match to TRBD2. CDR3 length: 17 residues. V trimming: 3 bases; J trimming: 0 bases; junction bases outside the gene matches: 6. The CDR3, as DNA: TGTGCCAGCAGTTTCTCCGGGACTAGCGGGCGCTCCTACGAGCAGTACTTC. Amino acid sequence: CASSFSGTSGRSYEQYF.

The rearrangement uses TRBV25-1 and TRBJ2-2; D is perhaps TRBD1 (5 bases). Germline V gene sequence: CDR1 MGHDK, CDR2 SYGVNS. V lost 0 bases to trimming and J lost 6 bases, with 11 bases between them. The CDR3 contains 15 residues. CDR3 loop: CASSEYASRAGELFF. As DNA, the CDR3 is TGTGCCAGCAGTGAATATGCAAGCAGGGCCGGGGAGCTGTTTTTT.

This sequence joins TRBV3-1 and TRBJ2-7, with a weak D call TRBD2 (5 bases). Germline loops: CDR1 LGHDT, CDR2 YNNKEL (reference sequence). The CDR3 has 13 residues. V shed 4 bases and J shed 2 bases, with 9 bases lying between them. In DNA form, the CDR3 reads TGTGCCAGCAGCCCAGCGGTTACCTACGAGCAGTACTTC. Protein sequence: CASSPAVTYEQYF.

The chain employs TRBV6-1 and TRBJ2-7, with TRBD2 identical over 8 bases. CDR1 is MNHNS and CDR2 is SASEGT in the germline V gene. The CDR3 spans 13 residues. Trimming removed 8 bases from V and 5 bases from J; junction bases left unmatched: 8. The CDR3 DNA reads TGTGCCAGCTGCCGGGAGGGGGGGGACGAGCAGTACTTC. It is translated as CASCREGGDEQYF.

The genes are TRBV12-3 or TRBV12-4 and TRBJ2-1; D is perhaps TRBD1 or TRBD2 (5 bases each). Trimming stripped 6 bases from V and 12 bases from J, with 21 bases between. This CDR3 region has 14 residues. CDR3 amino acids: CASRPFGTALRQFF. CDR3 nucleotide sequence: TGTGCCAGCAGACCGTTCGGGACGGCCCTTCGGCAGTTCTTC.

This clonotype has more than one count but fewer than ten. The chain couples TRBV2 to TRBJ1-5; possibly TRBD1 for D (5 bases). CDR3 length: 14 amino acids. V was pared by 4 bases and J by 5 bases, with 12 bases between. CDR1 is SNHLY, CDR2 FYNNEI, per germline. The CDR3 loop is CASSGQLRYQPQHF. As DNA, the CDR3 is TGTGCCAGCAGTGGACAGCTGCGTTATCAGCCCCAGCATTTT.

The table lists this clonotype with a few counts. The chain combines TRBV19 with TRBJ1-5; no reliable D call. This CDR3 contains 13 residues. The V end lost 6 bases, the J end lost 0 bases, and 6 bases lay between the germline ends. CDR1 is LNHDA and CDR2 is SQIVND in the germline V gene (reference sequence). The CDR3 DNA follows: TGTGCCAGTAGACAGTATAGCAATCAGCCCCAGCATTTT. It codes for CASRQYSNQPQHF.

This clonotype was counted only a few times. This chain connects TRBV20-1 to TRBJ2-7; 10 nucleotides match TRBD2. The V gene's germline CDR1 is DFQATT and CDR2 SNEGSKA (reference sequence). The CDR3 is made up of 15 amino acids. V lost 1 base to trimming and J lost 6 bases; unmatched junction nucleotides: 9. Written as DNA, the CDR3 is TGCAGTGCTAGAGGCCTAGCGGGAGCCCCATCCGAGCAGTACTTC. Translation: CSARGLAGAPSEQYF.

The chain employs TRBV29-1 and TRBJ2-1; D may be TRBD1 (5 bases). V lost 4 bases and J 0 bases, leaving 10 bases between the germline ends. Germline loops: CDR1 SQVTM, CDR2 ANQGSEA. The CDR3 covers 14 residues. CDR3 amino acids: CSVGIGDSYNEQFF. The CDR3 DNA sequence: TGCAGCGTTGGAATAGGGGACTCCTACAATGAGCAGTTCTTC.

This clonotype was found many times. The V gene is TRBV6-5, the J gene TRBJ1-1; D ambiguous. Germline V CDR1 and CDR2: MNHEY, SVGAGI. V dropped 7 bases and J dropped 4 bases, with 10 bases sitting between them. This CDR3 is 12 amino acids long. CDR3 DNA sequence: TGTGCCAGCAACAAGCAAAGCACTGAAGCTTTCTTT. Its translation: CASNKQSTEAFF.

There are many counts of this clonotype. The V gene is TRBV4-3, the J gene TRBJ1-1; the D gene is possibly TRBD1 (5 bases). This CDR3 region has 14 residues. Germline V gene lookup returns CDR1 LGHNA and CDR2 YSLEER. V gave up 1 base and J gave up 5 bases, with 11 bases separating them. The CDR3: CASSQGPRGTEAFF. Here the CDR3 DNA reads TGCGCCAGCAGCCAAGGTCCCCGGGGGACTGAAGCTTTCTTT.

This clonotype was observed a handful of times. This chain uses TRBV15 with TRBJ2-3; 7 nucleotides match TRBD2. The V segment lost 0 bases and the J segment 7 bases; nucleotides outside the gene matches: 7. CDR3 length: 15 residues. From germline, CDR1 is LNHNV and CDR2 YYDKDF (reference sequence). The CDR3: CATSRDSSGGYTQYF. The CDR3 DNA reads as TGTGCCACCAGCAGAGATAGTTCGGGAGGCTATACGCAGTATTTT.

The J gene is TRBJ2-3, the V gene TRBV7-8, with 8 bases aligning to TRBD2. CDR3 size: 16 residues. From germline, CDR1 is SGHVS and CDR2 FQNEAQ. V was pared by 7 bases and J by 4 bases, with 13 bases of the junction left unmatched. CDR3 nucleotides: TGTGCCAGCACCCGTCGGTTGGCGGGGGGATCAGATACGCAGTATTTT. This translates into CASTRRLAGGSDTQYF.

This clonotype has more than one count but fewer than ten. The gene calls are TRBV20-1 and TRBJ1-1, with TRBD1 matching over 11 bases. V dropped 6 bases and J dropped 6; count of bases not matched to a gene: 12. Germline values: CDR1 DFQATT, CDR2 SNEGSKA (reference sequence). The CDR3 is 15 amino acids. The CDR3 nucleotides are TGCAGTGCCAACCCCCGGGACAGGGGGTTATCTGAAGCTTTCTTT. Its protein is CSANPRDRGLSEAFF.

This chain connects TRBV7-9 to TRBJ1-1, with D possibly being TRBD1 (5 bases). V was pared by 5 bases and J by 5 bases, with 18 bases between. Germline-derived CDR1 and CDR2 are SEHNR and FQNEAQ (reference sequence). The CDR3 runs to 15 residues. The CDR3 loop is CASSPNAGRVTEAFF. CDR3 sequence (DNA): TGTGCCAGCAGCCCGAACGCGGGCAGGGTGACTGAAGCTTTCTTT.

The chain employs TRBV12-3 or TRBV12-4 and TRBJ2-5; D is possibly TRBD2 (6 bases). This CDR3 comprises 13 residues. V was shortened by 6 bases and J by 7 bases, with 15 bases between the two germline ends. The CDR3: CASSTNGGGTQYF. In nucleotides, the CDR3 is TGTGCCAGCAGCACAAACGGGGGTGGGACCCAGTACTTC.